The 30 T cell receptor beta chains in this list originate from one sample, sequenced in a study of shared clonotypes between healthy human individuals. Repertoires were generated with immunoSEQ multiplex PCR, while TCRdb's copy carries only in-frame clones and drops some. The sample gives 2 million or so clones, 85% to 95% of which show up once; 0.1% to 0.15% is in the top ten. The sample was naive CD4+ T cells sorted from blood. Subset denoted: CD45RA+ positively selected. These receptors were taken from a young man in good health.

This chain uses TRBV7-2 with TRBJ2-5; no definite D call. This CDR3 contains 16 residues. Trimming left V 4 bases short and J 1 base short, with 16 bases between. From germline, CDR1 is SGHTA and CDR2 FQGNSA. In DNA form, the CDR3 reads TGTGCCAGCAGCTACCGGTCCACAATCTTCCAAGAGACCCAGTACTTC. Translating gives CASSYRSTIFQETQYF.

This chain links TRBV7-2 with TRBJ1-1; D is possibly TRBD1 (5 bases). The CDR3 has 14 residues. Deletions cut 2 bases from V and 5 bases from J, with 12 bases between. Looked up from germline, CDR1 is SGHTA and CDR2 is FQGNSA. The CDR3 reads CASSLRFWGTEAFF. CDR3 coding DNA: TGTGCCAGCAGCTTACGGTTTTGGGGGACTGAAGCTTTCTTT. Full variable domain (missing parts from reference TRBV7-2 and TRBJ1-1): GAGVSQSPSNKVTEKGKDVELRCDPISGHTALYWYRQSLGQGLEFLIYFQGNSAPDKSGLPSDRFSAERTGGSVSTLTIQRTQQEDSAVYLCASSLRFWGTEAFFGQGTRLTVV.

CDR3 nucleotides: TGTGCCAGCAGCACCCACGGACAGGCCTCCTACGAGCAGTACTTC. Translated: CASSTHGQASYEQYF. This chain links TRBV6-1 with TRBJ2-7; TRBD1 matches at 7 bases. The V segment lost 6 bases and the J segment 0 bases; nucleotides outside the gene matches: 8. Germline V lookup: CDR1 MNHNS, CDR2 SASEGT. The CDR3 totals 15 residues.

The chain couples TRBV5-1 to TRBJ1-1, with 7 bases that match TRBD1. Germline V gene sequence: CDR1 SGHRS, CDR2 YFSETQ. The trim removed 4 bases at V and 2 bases at J, leaving 8 bases unmatched. The CDR3 runs 15 residues. CDR3 sequence reads: CASSLLTGTNTEAFF. For the CDR3, the DNA is TGCGCCAGCAGCCTATTGACAGGGACCAACACTGAAGCTTTCTTT. The complete variable domain, with remaining parts taken from reference TRBV5-1 and TRBJ1-1, reads KAGVTQTPRYLIKTRGQQVTLSCSPISGHRSVSWYQQTPGQGLQFLFEYFSETQRNKGNFPGRFSGRQFSNSRSEMNVSTLELGDSALYLCASSLLTGTNTEAFFGQGTRLTVV.

This chain connects TRBV4-3 to TRBJ1-2, with D tentatively TRBD1 (5 bases). The V end lost 0 bases, the J end lost 10 bases, and 21 bases lay between the germline ends. Germline CDR1 LGHNA, CDR2 YSLEER. The CDR3 sequence is 16 residues long. The CDR3 DNA follows: TGCGCCAGCAGCCAAGATCTGGGACGAGGCGAAGATCTCTACACCTTC. Translation: CASSQDLGRGEDLYTF.

This chain joins TRBV7-8 and TRBJ1-1; D is undetermined. The CDR3 consists of 15 residues. CDR1 and CDR2 (germline): SGHVS, FQNEAQ. Trimming stripped 5 bases from V and 0 bases from J, with 13 bases between. As DNA, the CDR3 is TGTGCCAGCAGCCCCCGTTACTTGATGAACACTGAAGCTTTCTTT. Protein sequence: CASSPRYLMNTEAFF.

This sequence joins TRBV6-5 and TRBJ2-5, with 7 nucleotides matching TRBD2. Germline CDR1 reads MNHEY; CDR2 reads SVGAGI. Trimming cost V 0 bases and J 1 base; bases outside gene matches: 2. The CDR3 has 15 amino acids. The CDR3 is CASSYSAGLQETQYF. DNA of the CDR3: TGTGCCAGCAGTTACTCAGCGGGACTCCAAGAGACCCAGTACTTC.

This sequence joins TRBV27 and TRBJ2-5; D is ambiguous. V shed 7 bases and J shed 5 bases, with 11 bases lying between them. The CDR3 has 12 amino acids. Germline lookup yields CDR1 MNHEY and CDR2 SMNVEV (reference sequence). CDR3 DNA sequence: TGTGCCAGCACGCCATTTTCGGAGACCCAGTACTTC. The encoded protein is CASTPFSETQYF.

The chain has TRBV19 and TRBJ2-7, with D maybe TRBD1 (6 bases). Deletions cut 3 bases from V and 0 bases from J, with 12 bases between. The V gene's germline CDR1 is LNHDA and CDR2 SQIVND (reference sequence). CDR3 length: 15 residues. CDR3 amino acids: CASSIQGTGSYEQYF. For the CDR3, the DNA is TGTGCCAGTAGTATTCAGGGGACGGGCTCCTACGAGCAGTACTTC.

The chain joins TRBV30 to TRBJ1-2; D remains ambiguous. Germline loops: CDR1 GTSNPN, CDR2 SVGIG (reference sequence). V was pared by 5 bases and J by 6 bases, with 16 bases between. This CDR3 spans 13 amino acids. CDR3 coding DNA: TGTGCCTGGCCCCGCGGAGGAACGAATGGCTACACCTTC. The encoded protein is CAWPRGGTNGYTF.

The chain combines TRBV7-8 with TRBJ1-3; D is unresolved. The CDR3 sequence is 15 residues long. Germline V lookup: CDR1 SGHVS, CDR2 FQNEAQ. Trimming removed 4 bases from V and 2 bases from J, with 12 bases in between. CDR3 sequence: CASSSSSATGNTIYF. The CDR3, as DNA: TGTGCCAGCAGCTCGAGCAGTGCGACTGGAAACACCATATATTTT.

V gene TRBV11-3 combines with J gene TRBJ2-7, with TRBD2 as a possible D gene (6 bases). Looked up from germline, CDR1 is SGHNT and CDR2 is YENEEA. Trimming left V 0 bases short and J 7 bases short, with 10 bases between. The CDR3 spans 13 residues. CDR3 DNA: TGTGCCAGCAGCTTAGATAGGAGGGGAGAGCAGTACTTC. This sequence encodes CASSLDRRGEQYF.

This chain connects TRBV25-1 to TRBJ1-2; no definite D call. CDR1 is MGHDK and CDR2 is SYGVNS in the germline V gene. The V gene lost 1 base and the J gene lost 5 bases, with 20 bases spanning the gap. The CDR3 has 17 residues. The CDR3 sequence: CASSESDGSPIGYGYTF. As DNA, the CDR3 is TGTGCCAGCAGTGAATCGGACGGAAGTCCTATAGGGTATGGCTACACCTTC.

The sample holds one count of this clone. This sequence joins TRBV27 and TRBJ2-3; 10 bases fit TRBD2. With 5 bases clipped from V and 5 bases from J, the junction kept 7 bases outside the gene matches. The CDR3 covers 15 residues. CDR1 is MNHEY, CDR2 SMNVEV, per germline (reference sequence). CDR3 sequence (DNA): TGTGCCAGCAGTCTGAGCGGGGGGGCGATAGATACGCAGTATTTT. Its translation is CASSLSGGAIDTQYF.

The J gene is TRBJ2-5, the V gene TRBV19, with 11 bases fitting TRBD1. Germline V lookup: CDR1 LNHDA, CDR2 SQIVND (reference sequence). The junction had 13 bases not matched to a gene; V was cut back by 8 bases and J by 5 bases. The CDR3 runs 16 residues. Here the CDR3 DNA reads TGTGCCAGTTGGAGGGACAGGGGGGCGTTCGAGGAGACCCAGTACTTC. This sequence encodes CASWRDRGAFEETQYF.

V and J are TRBV19 and TRBJ2-7, with TRBD2 matching over 7 bases. This CDR3 spans 15 amino acids. CDR1 LNHDA and CDR2 SQIVND come from the germline V gene (reference sequence). Trimming at V came to 7 bases and at J to 1 base, leaving 10 bases not matched to a gene. The CDR3 DNA is TGTGCCAGTACCCGAACGGGGGGAGATTCCTACGAGCAGTACTTC. This sequence encodes CASTRTGGDSYEQYF.

With regard to this clone: This CDR3 is also generated by other DNA sequences in the sample. V usage is TRBV6-1 and J usage is TRBJ1-5; no reliable D call. The CDR3 contains 15 residues. The germline V gene encodes CDR1 MNHNS and CDR2 SASEGT. Trimming pared 0 bases from V and 0 bases from J, leaving 6 bases between. As DNA, the CDR3 is TGTGCCAGCAGTGAAGCTACTATTAGCAATCAGCCCCAGCATTTT. Protein: CASSEATISNQPQHF.

The chain recombines TRBV2 with TRBJ2-7; D unresolved. This CDR3 comprises 11 residues. Germline assignment: CDR1 SNHLY and CDR2 FYNNEI. V lost 6 bases and J lost 2, with 5 bases in between. CDR3 protein: CASRPTYEQYF. Here the CDR3 DNA reads TGTGCCAGCAGGCCGACCTACGAGCAGTACTTC. The full variable domain, with the rest looked up from reference TRBV2 and TRBJ2-7, is EPEVTQTPSHQVTQMGQEVILRCVPISNHLYFYWYRQILGQKVEFLVSFYNNEISEKSEIFDDQFSVERPDGSNFTLKIRSTKLEDSAMYFCASRPTYEQYFGPGTRLTVT.

In nucleotides, the CDR3 is TGTGCCAGCTCACCACCCGGGACACTAAGGAACACTGAAGCTTTCTTT. The encoded protein is CASSPPGTLRNTEAFF. This chain uses TRBV18 with TRBJ1-1, with D perhaps TRBD1 (6 bases). Germline values: CDR1 KGHSH, CDR2 LQKENI. V was clipped by 0 bases and J by 1 base, with 12 bases between them. The CDR3 loop spans 16 amino acids. The full variable domain, in which reference TRBV18 and TRBJ1-1 provide the parts outside the CDR3, is NAGVMQNPRHLVRRRGQEARLRCSPMKGHSHVYWYRQLPEEGLKFMVYLQKENIIDESGMPKERFSAEFPKEGPSILRIQQVVRGDSAAYFCASSPPGTLRNTEAFFGQGTRLTVV.

The V call is TRBV5-1, the J call TRBJ2-7; 9 nucleotides agree with TRBD1. V shed 8 bases and J 3 bases; nucleotides not matched to a gene: 6. There are 13 residues in the CDR3. Germline V CDR1 and CDR2: SGHRS, YFSETQ. CDR3 region: CASKPTGGYEQYF. The CDR3 nucleotides read TGCGCCAGTAAACCGACAGGGGGCTACGAGCAGTACTTC.

Turning to this clone: The sample carries other DNA sequences with the same CDR3. As DNA, the CDR3 is TGTGCCAGCAGTCCGCGGGGGCGGTTCACAGATACGCAGTATTTT. It is translated as CASSPRGRFTDTQYF. The chain uses TRBV6-5 and TRBJ2-3; tentatively, D is TRBD2 (7 bases). Trimming took 5 bases from V and 2 from J, leaving 14 bases between them. The germline V gene encodes CDR1 MNHEY and CDR2 SVGAGI. The CDR3 runs 15 residues.

The chain is built from TRBV10-3 and TRBJ2-7; 7 bases are shared with TRBD1. The CDR3 is 14 amino acids. Germline V CDR1 and CDR2: ENHRY, SYGVKD. Losses at the gene ends were 4 bases for V and 6 bases for J; bases not matched to a gene: 9. CDR3 residues: CAISGEGALGEQYF. The DNA of the CDR3 is TGTGCCATCAGTGGCGAGGGGGCGCTAGGCGAGCAGTACTTC.

The genes are TRBV6-1 and TRBJ2-7, with 7 nucleotides matching TRBD2. This CDR3 spans 14 amino acids. Trimming took 6 bases from V and 1 from J; bases not matched to a gene: 6. The V gene's germline CDR1 is MNHNS and CDR2 SASEGT. CDR3 loop: CASRSTSASYEQYF. DNA of the CDR3: TGTGCCAGCAGGAGTACTAGCGCGTCCTACGAGCAGTACTTC.

J is TRBJ2-1 and V is TRBV28; 12 bases agree with TRBD2. The junction had 5 bases not matched to a gene; V was cut back by 8 bases and J by 6 bases. CDR3 size: 14 residues. Germline loops: CDR1 MDHEN, CDR2 SYDVKM. The CDR3 protein is CASRSSGGANEQFF. The CDR3 nucleotides read TGTGCCAGCCGTTCTAGCGGGGGGGCCAATGAGCAGTTCTTC.

The rearrangement uses TRBV7-9 and TRBJ2-7; D tentatively reads TRBD1 or TRBD2 (5 bases each). V was cut by 1 base and J by 1 base, with 14 bases left in between. In germline, CDR1 is SEHNR, CDR2 FQNEAQ (reference sequence). The CDR3 is made up of 16 amino acids. The CDR3 DNA reads as TGTGCCAGCAGCTTAGGTTCCGGGACCTGGTCCTACGAGCAGTACTTC. This sequence encodes CASSLGSGTWSYEQYF.

The chain employs TRBV11-2 and TRBJ2-7, with D hard to call. Germline CDR1 SGHAT, CDR2 FQNNGV. The CDR3 is 13 residues long. Trimming pared 3 bases from V and 3 bases from J, leaving 9 bases between. The CDR3 DNA reads TGTGCCAGCAGCTTTGACGGTCTCTACGAGCAGTACTTC. As protein: CASSFDGLYEQYF.

The CDR3 region has the DNA TGTGCCAGCAGTGTATGGGTAACCAAAAACATTCAGTACTTC. It yields the protein CASSVWVTKNIQYF. The gene calls are TRBV2 and TRBJ2-4; D call uncertain. V shed 4 bases and J shed 2 bases, with 9 bases lying between them. Germline V CDR1 and CDR2: SNHLY, FYNNEI. The CDR3 has 14 amino acids. The full variable domain, completed using reference TRBV2 and TRBJ2-4, is EPEVTQTPSHQVTQMGQEVILRCVPISNHLYFYWYRQILGQKVEFLVSFYNNEISEKSEIFDDQFSVERPDGSNFTLKIRSTKLEDSAMYFCASSVWVTKNIQYFGAGTRLSVL.

This chain uses TRBV5-1 with TRBJ2-7; TRBD1 aligns across 9 bases. The V gene's germline CDR1 is SGHRS and CDR2 YFSETQ. Losses at the gene ends were 0 bases for V and 5 bases for J; bases not matched to a gene: 9. The CDR3 covers 16 residues. CDR3 amino acids: CASSLGGQGIFHEQYF. The DNA for the CDR3 is TGCGCCAGCAGCTTGGGGGGACAGGGAATATTCCACGAGCAGTACTTC.

The rearrangement links TRBV6-5 to TRBJ1-1; 9 nucleotides match TRBD1. Per the germline V gene, CDR1 is MNHEY and CDR2 is SVGAGI. This CDR3 is built from 15 residues. J was trimmed by 5 bases and V by 5 bases; bases with no gene match: 9. CDR3 in amino acids: CASSRGTGSETEAFF. In DNA form, the CDR3 reads TGTGCCAGCAGTCGAGGGACAGGGTCGGAGACTGAAGCTTTCTTT.

This rearrangement joins TRBV28 to TRBJ1-6; 9 nucleotides align to TRBD1. This CDR3 is built from 17 residues. Germline CDR1 is MDHEN and CDR2 is SYDVKM. V dropped 3 bases and J dropped 7; count of bases not matched to a gene: 10. CDR3 sequence reads: CASSLLPGQGTNSPLHF. As DNA, the CDR3 is TGTGCCAGCAGTTTGTTACCGGGACAGGGAACGAATTCACCCCTCCACTTT. The whole variable domain, remainder taken from reference TRBV28 and TRBJ1-6, is DVKVTQSSRYLVKRTGEKVFLECVQDMDHENMFWYRQDPGLGLRLIYFSYDVKMKEKGDIPEGYSVSREKKERFSLILESASTNQTSMYLCASSLLPGQGTNSPLHFGNGTRLTVT.